This T cell receptor (beta chain) derives from a study of CD8 T cells in Susac syndrome. Study-level background: Patients with Susac syndrome were therapy-naive, treated with corticosteroids, or treated with intravenous immunoglobulin alone when blood was collected. Study-wide findings and caveats: Acknowledgment was made by the study that its TCR sequencing and HLA analysis involved a relatively small number of individuals.

Trimming pared 6 bases from V and 9 bases from J, leaving 12 bases between. Germline V CDR1 and CDR2: MDHEN, SYDVKM. The CDR3 totals 12 residues. Reverse transcription of about 0.45 to 1 ug RNA was carried out with random hexamers. TCRdb independently ran MiXCR on the immunoSEQ multiplex PCR reads; one entry per CDR3 protein. This table holds 74,000 or so distinct CDR3 sequences, roughly 91% found once. On this clonotype: Its specificity is unknown.

The source material was CD4+ T cells from PBMCs. The V gene is TRBV28, the J gene TRBJ2-1; a weak D match, TRBD2 (5 bases). The TCR was taken from a human donor with Susac syndrome. The CDR3 reads CASRTTLGEQFF. The CDR3 DNA reads as TGTGCCAGCAGGACTACGTTGGGTGAGCAGTTCTTC.